This is a list of T cell receptor beta chains from one sample in a study of blood T cells in healthy people across ages. From the 5' RACE reads, TCRdb called clonotypes with MiXCR, one entry per CDR3 protein. The top ten clones hold about 19% of a sample with hundreds of thousands of distinct CDR3 sequences, under 45% of them seen once. The specimen sequenced was blood. The receptor source for this set is a man in his sixties in good health. Both conserved end residues are part of each CDR3. The D gene is left open where the match is weak. The size of a clone is reported for some rows only, either as once, few or many, or as a class for expanded clones.

CDR3 length	clone size	D gene	V gene	J gene	CDR3 protein	CDR3 DNA
17	NA	NA	TRBV19	TRBJ2-3	CASSKWGRSEVPDTQYF	TGTGCCAGTAGTAAATGGGGACGTTCGGAGGTCCCAGATACGCAGTATTTT
14	NA	NA	TRBV14	TRBJ2-7	CASIQDGAAYEQYF	TGTGCCAGCATCCAAGATGGCGCAGCCTACGAGCAGTACTTC
19	NA	TRBD2	TRBV4-3	TRBJ2-6	CASSLRLAGGLTGANVLTF	TGCGCCAGCAGCCTCCGCCTAGCGGGGGGCCTTACTGGGGCCAACGTCCTGACTTTC
14	NA	NA	TRBV7-9	TRBJ2-2	CASTSTALTRELFF	TGTGCCAGCACCTCGACAGCCCTCACCCGGGAGCTGTTTTTT
16	NA	NA	TRBV5-1	TRBJ1-4	CASSFSGSTPNEKLFF	TGCGCCAGCAGCTTTTCCGGAAGTACTCCAAATGAAAAACTGTTTTTT
15	NA	TRBD1	TRBV7-9	TRBJ2-3	CASSVTRDRDNTQYF	TGTGCCAGCAGCGTCACCCGGGACAGGGATAATACGCAGTATTTT
20	NA	TRBD2	TRBV4-1	TRBJ2-3	CASSQGSGLAGVNYGYTQYF	TGCGCCAGCAGCCAAGGATCGGGACTAGCGGGGGTGAACTACGGATATACGCAGTATTTT
13	many	TRBD1	TRBV6-4	TRBJ2-5	CASSPDRGETQYF	TGTGCCAGCAGCCCGGACAGGGGAGAGACCCAGTACTTC
19	NA	NA	TRBV6-2/TRBV6-3	TRBJ2-3	CASSYLTRFSVTSTDTQYF	TGTGCCAGCAGTTACCTCACTAGGTTTTCAGTAACCAGCACAGATACGCAGTATTTT
15	NA	NA	TRBV3-1	TRBJ1-5	CASSGREPLGQPQHF	TGTGCCAGCAGCGGACGGGAGCCCCTGGGGCAGCCCCAGCATTTT
11	NA	NA	TRBV7-2	TRBJ2-7	CASGIYNEQYF	TGTGCCAGCGGGATATACAATGAGCAGTACTTC
15	NA	TRBD2	TRBV13	TRBJ2-7	CASSLRRGASYEQYF	TGTGCCAGCAGCTTAAGGCGGGGGGCTTCCTACGAGCAGTACTTC
15	few	NA	TRBV13	TRBJ2-7	CASSLGVGPTPEQYF	TGTGCCAGCAGCTTAGGTGTGGGACCCACTCCCGAGCAGTACTTC
14	NA	NA	TRBV7-2	TRBJ1-2	CASSVERQARGYTF	TGTGCCAGCAGCGTAGAACGACAGGCTCGGGGCTACACCTTC
16	NA	NA	TRBV6-2/TRBV6-3	TRBJ2-3	CASSYSKSGSTDTQYF	TGTGCCAGCAGTTACTCGAAGAGTGGCAGCACAGATACGCAGTATTTT
13	few	NA	TRBV6-2/TRBV6-3	TRBJ2-5	CASSYSRSRAQYF	TGTGCCAGCAGTTACTCGAGGAGTCGGGCCCAGTACTTC
15	NA	TRBD2	TRBV24-1	TRBJ2-5	CATSDLEGLAETQYF	TGTGCCACCAGTGATTTGGAGGGACTAGCAGAGACCCAGTACTTC
14	NA	TRBD2	TRBV4-3	TRBJ2-5	CASSPGLFYNEQYF	TGCGCCAGCAGCCCGGGACTATTCTACAATGAGCAGTACTTC
13	NA	TRBD1	TRBV30	TRBJ2-3	CAWSGTGIDTQYF	TGTGCCTGGAGTGGGACAGGGATAGATACGCAGTATTTT
15	NA	NA	TRBV12-3/TRBV12-4	TRBJ1-4	CASSLAQGSSEKLFF	TGTGCCAGCAGTTTAGCGCAAGGGTCGAGTGAAAAACTGTTTTTT
15	NA	NA	TRBV2	TRBJ1-4	CASSARGTTNEKLFF	TGTGCCAGCAGTGCCCGGGGGACAACTAATGAAAAACTGTTTTTT
14	once	NA	TRBV29-1	TRBJ2-7	CSVVRGRSSYEQYF	TGCAGCGTTGTCCGCGGCCGGAGCTCCTACGAGCAGTACTTC
15	few	NA	TRBV2	TRBJ2-1	CASSPPGYTYNEQFF	TGTGCCAGCAGTCCCCCGGGTTATACGTACAATGAGCAGTTCTTC
16	NA	TRBD2	TRBV2	TRBJ2-5	CASSGPSGGAGETQYF	TGTGCCAGCAGCGGACCTAGCGGGGGGGCCGGAGAGACCCAGTACTTC
15	NA	TRBD1	TRBV11-2	TRBJ2-7	CASSLERQGAHEQYF	TGTGCCAGCAGCTTAGAGAGACAGGGGGCCCACGAGCAGTACTTC
14	few	NA	TRBV14	TRBJ2-7	CASSQTLYSYEQYF	TGTGCCAGCAGCCAGACCCTTTACTCCTACGAGCAGTACTTC
15	many	NA	TRBV5-1	TRBJ2-4	CASTENGLAKNIQYF	TGCGCCAGCACTGAGAACGGGCTAGCCAAAAACATTCAGTACTTC
16	many	NA	TRBV20-1	TRBJ2-4	CSATSIGPRGGDIQYF	TGCAGTGCGACCTCGATTGGGCCCAGAGGTGGGGACATTCAGTACTTC
17	few	NA	TRBV20-1	TRBJ2-3	CSARDPSLATRTDTQYF	TGCAGTGCTAGAGATCCCTCTCTAGCGACCCGCACAGATACGCAGTATTTT
16	few	TRBD1	TRBV24-1	TRBJ2-6	CATSDRTGSGANVLTF	TGTGCCACCAGTGACCGGACAGGTTCTGGGGCCAACGTCCTGACTTTC
15	NA	NA	TRBV3-1	TRBJ1-2	CASSPRDMANYGYTF	TGTGCCAGCAGCCCCCGGGACATGGCGAACTATGGCTACACCTTC
16	NA	NA	TRBV4-3	TRBJ2-1	CASSQDLNTETYEQFF	TGCGCCAGCAGCCAAGATCTGAATACGGAGACCTATGAGCAGTTCTTC
15	NA	NA	TRBV11-3	TRBJ2-7	CASSSPGAAGYEQYF	TGTGCCAGCAGCTCCCCGGGGGCGGCAGGTTACGAGCAGTACTTC
14	NA	NA	TRBV4-1	TRBJ2-3	CASRNRDGTDTQYF	TGCGCCAGCAGAAACAGGGATGGCACAGATACGCAGTATTTT
15	NA	NA	TRBV6-1	TRBJ1-2	CASSDRPHLDYGYTF	TGTGCCAGCAGTGACAGGCCGCACCTAGACTATGGCTACACCTTC
12	NA	NA	TRBV9	TRBJ2-1	CASSPHPGEQFF	TGTGCCAGCAGCCCTCACCCGGGGGAGCAGTTCTTC
15	NA	TRBD1	TRBV2	TRBJ1-5	CASRGTAPVNQPQHF	TGTGCCAGCAGAGGGACAGCCCCGGTAAATCAGCCCCAGCATTTT
15	NA	NA	TRBV6-5	TRBJ1-2	CASSYSPAGPYGYTF	TGTGCCAGCAGTTACTCCCCGGCGGGACCCTATGGCTACACCTTC
13	NA	NA	TRBV7-2	TRBJ2-5	CASSRPGGETQYF	TGTGCCAGCAGCCGGCCCGGCGGGGAGACCCAGTACTTC
15	NA	NA	TRBV7-2	TRBJ1-6	CASSQDSSYNSPLHF	TGTGCCAGCAGCCAGGACAGCTCCTATAATTCACCCCTCCACTTT
17	NA	TRBD2	TRBV24-1	TRBJ2-5	CATSDSPGLGDYNEQYF	TGTGCCACCAGTGATTCACCGGGACTAGGGGATTACAATGAGCAGTACTTC
15	NA	TRBD1	TRBV7-9	TRBJ2-7	CASSLDGTGGDEQYF	TGTGCCAGCAGCTTAGATGGGACAGGGGGGGACGAGCAGTACTTC
15	NA	NA	TRBV14	TRBJ2-1	CASSQLLTSYNEQFF	TGTGCCAGCAGCCAACTTCTGACCTCCTACAATGAGCAGTTCTTC
15	NA	TRBD1	TRBV30	TRBJ2-7	CAWSVLGDRSYEQYF	TGTGCCTGGAGTGTACTTGGGGACAGATCCTACGAGCAGTACTTC
17	NA	TRBD1	TRBV6-2/TRBV6-3	TRBJ2-5	CASSYSNRGRMQETQYF	TGTGCCAGCAGTTACTCGAACAGGGGGCGCATGCAAGAGACCCAGTACTTC
12	many	NA	TRBV3-1	TRBJ2-3	CASSQGLDTQYF	TGTGCCAGCAGCCAAGGCCTAGATACGCAGTATTTT